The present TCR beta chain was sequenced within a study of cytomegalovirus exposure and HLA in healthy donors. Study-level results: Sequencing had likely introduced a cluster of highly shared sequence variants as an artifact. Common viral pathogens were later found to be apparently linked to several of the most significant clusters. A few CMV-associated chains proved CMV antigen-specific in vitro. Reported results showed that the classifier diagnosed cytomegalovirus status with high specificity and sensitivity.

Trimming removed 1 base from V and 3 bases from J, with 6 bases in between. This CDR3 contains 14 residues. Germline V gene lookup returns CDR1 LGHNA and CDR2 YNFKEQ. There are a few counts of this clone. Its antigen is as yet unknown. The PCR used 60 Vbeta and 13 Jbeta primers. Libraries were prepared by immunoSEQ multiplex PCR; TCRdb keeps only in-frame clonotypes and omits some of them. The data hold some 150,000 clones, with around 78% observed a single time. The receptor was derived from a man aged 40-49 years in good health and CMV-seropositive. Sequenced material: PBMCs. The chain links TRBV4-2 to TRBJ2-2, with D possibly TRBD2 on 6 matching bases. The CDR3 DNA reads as TGTGCCAGCAGCCAAGGACTAGACACCGGGGAGCTGTTTTTT. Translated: CASSQGLDTGELFF.